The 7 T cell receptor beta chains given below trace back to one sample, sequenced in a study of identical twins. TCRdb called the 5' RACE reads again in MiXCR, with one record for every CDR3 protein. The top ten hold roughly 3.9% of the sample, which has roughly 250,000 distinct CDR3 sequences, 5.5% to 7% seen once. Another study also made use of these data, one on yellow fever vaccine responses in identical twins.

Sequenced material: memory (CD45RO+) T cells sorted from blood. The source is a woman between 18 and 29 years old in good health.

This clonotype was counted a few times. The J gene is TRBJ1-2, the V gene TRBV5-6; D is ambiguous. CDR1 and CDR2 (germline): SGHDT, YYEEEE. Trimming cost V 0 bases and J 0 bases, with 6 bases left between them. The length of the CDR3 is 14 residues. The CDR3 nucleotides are TGTGCCAGCAGCTTGGGTCCAGCTAACTATGGCTACACCTTC. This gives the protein CASSLGPANYGYTF.

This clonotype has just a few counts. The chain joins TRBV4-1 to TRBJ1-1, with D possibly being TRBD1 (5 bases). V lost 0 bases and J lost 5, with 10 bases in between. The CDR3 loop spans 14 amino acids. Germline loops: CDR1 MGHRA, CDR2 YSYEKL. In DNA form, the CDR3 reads TGCGCCAGCAGCCAAGACGGGCAGGGTACTGAAGCTTTCTTT. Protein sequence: CASSQDGQGTEAFF.

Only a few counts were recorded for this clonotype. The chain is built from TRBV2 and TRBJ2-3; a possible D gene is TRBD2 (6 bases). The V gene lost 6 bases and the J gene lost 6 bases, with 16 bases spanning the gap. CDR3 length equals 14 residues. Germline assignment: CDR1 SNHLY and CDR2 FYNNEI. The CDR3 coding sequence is TGTGCCAGCAGACTCCGGACTACACGGGATACGCAGTATTTT. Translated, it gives CASRLRTTRDTQYF.

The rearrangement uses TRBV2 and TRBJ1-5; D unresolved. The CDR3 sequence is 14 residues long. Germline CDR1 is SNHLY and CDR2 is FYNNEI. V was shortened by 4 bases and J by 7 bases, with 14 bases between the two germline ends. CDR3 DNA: TGTGCCAGCAGTGGCCGGGAAATCTGGCAGCCCCAGCATTTT. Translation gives CASSGREIWQPQHF.

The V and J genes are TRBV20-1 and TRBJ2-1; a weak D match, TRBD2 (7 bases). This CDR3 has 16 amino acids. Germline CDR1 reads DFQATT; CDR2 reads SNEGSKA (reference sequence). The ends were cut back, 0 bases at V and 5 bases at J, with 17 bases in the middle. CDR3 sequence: CSARERGGPPHNEQFF. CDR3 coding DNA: TGCAGTGCTAGAGAGAGGGGGGGTCCCCCACACAATGAGCAGTTCTTC.

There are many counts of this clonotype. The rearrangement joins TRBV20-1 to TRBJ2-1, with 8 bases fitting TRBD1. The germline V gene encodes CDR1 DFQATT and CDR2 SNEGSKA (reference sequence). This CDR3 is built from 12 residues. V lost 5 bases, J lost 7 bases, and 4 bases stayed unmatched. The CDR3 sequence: CSAGRQGNEQFF. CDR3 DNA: TGCAGTGCTGGCAGACAGGGGAATGAGCAGTTCTTC.

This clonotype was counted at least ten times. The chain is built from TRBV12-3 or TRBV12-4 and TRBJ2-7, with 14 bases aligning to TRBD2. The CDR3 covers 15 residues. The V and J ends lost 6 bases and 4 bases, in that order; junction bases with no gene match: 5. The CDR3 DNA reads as TGTGCCAGCAGCCCGACTAGCGGGAGGGGATACGAGCAGTACTTC. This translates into CASSPTSGRGYEQYF.